Only a few counts were recorded for the clone carrying this TCR beta chain. The CDR3 extends over 13 amino acids. Germline V gene data show CDR1 as DFQATT and CDR2 as SNEGSKA (reference sequence). The V gene lost 6 bases and the J gene lost 5 bases, with 16 bases spanning the gap. These data originate in a study of neurological immune-mediated disorders. MiXCR, run by TCRdb on the 5' RACE reads, gives a single entry per CDR3 protein. The sample contains 3,500 to 5,000 distinct CDR3 sequences, approximately 29% of which appear only once. Sorted libraries were made with some 930,000 CD4+ or CD8+ T cells.

The chain is built from TRBV20-1 and TRBJ1-1; a possible D gene is TRBD1 (5 bases). Specimen: CD8+ T cells from blood. This TCR was sampled from a man in his fifties or sixties with HTLV-1-associated myelopathy (HAM/TSP). CDR3 amino acids: CSARTGLTTEAFF. Written as DNA, the CDR3 is TGCAGTGCCAGAACAGGTTTGACGACTGAAGCTTTCTTT.